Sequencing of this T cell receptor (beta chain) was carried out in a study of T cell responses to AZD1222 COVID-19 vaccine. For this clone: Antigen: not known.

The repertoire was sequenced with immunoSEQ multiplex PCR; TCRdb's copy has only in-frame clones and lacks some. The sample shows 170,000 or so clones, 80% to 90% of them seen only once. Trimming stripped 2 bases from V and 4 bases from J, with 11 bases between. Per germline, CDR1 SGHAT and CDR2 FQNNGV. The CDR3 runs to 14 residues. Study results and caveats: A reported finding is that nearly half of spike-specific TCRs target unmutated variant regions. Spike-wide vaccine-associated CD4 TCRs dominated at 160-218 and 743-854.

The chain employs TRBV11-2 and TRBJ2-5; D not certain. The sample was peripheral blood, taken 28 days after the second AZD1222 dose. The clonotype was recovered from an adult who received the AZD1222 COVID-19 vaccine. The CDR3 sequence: CASSLNAVPETQYF. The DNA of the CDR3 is TGTGCCAGCAGCTTAAATGCGGTTCCAGAGACCCAGTACTTC. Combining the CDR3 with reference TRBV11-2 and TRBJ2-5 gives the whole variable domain EAGVAQSPRYKIIEKRQSVAFWCNPISGHATLYWYQQILGQGPKLLIQFQNNGVVDDSQLPKDRFSAERLKGVDSTLKIQPAKLEDSAVYLCASSLNAVPETQYFGPGTRLLVL.